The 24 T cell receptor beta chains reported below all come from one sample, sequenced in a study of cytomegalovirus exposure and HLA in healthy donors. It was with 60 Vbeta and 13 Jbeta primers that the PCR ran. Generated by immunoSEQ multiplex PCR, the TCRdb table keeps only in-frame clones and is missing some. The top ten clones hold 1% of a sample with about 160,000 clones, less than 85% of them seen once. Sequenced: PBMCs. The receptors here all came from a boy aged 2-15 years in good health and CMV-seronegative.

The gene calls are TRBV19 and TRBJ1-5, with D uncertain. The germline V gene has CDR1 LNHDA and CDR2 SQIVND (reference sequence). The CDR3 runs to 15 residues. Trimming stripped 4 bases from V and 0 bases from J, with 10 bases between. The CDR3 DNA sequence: TGTGCCAGTAGTAACTCGCCATATAGCAATCAGCCCCAGCATTTT. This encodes CASSNSPYSNQPQHF.

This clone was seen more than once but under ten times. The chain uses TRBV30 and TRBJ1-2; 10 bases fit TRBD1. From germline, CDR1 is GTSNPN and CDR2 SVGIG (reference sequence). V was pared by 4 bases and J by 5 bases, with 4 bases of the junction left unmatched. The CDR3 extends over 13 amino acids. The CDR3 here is CAWKRDRGYGYTF. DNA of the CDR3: TGTGCCTGGAAGCGGGACAGGGGTTATGGCTACACCTTC.

The CDR3 DNA is TGTGCCAGCAGTGAATTTCGGACAGGGTTCGGTCAGCCCCAGCATTTT. Protein: CASSEFRTGFGQPQHF. The V gene is TRBV2, the J gene TRBJ1-5, with 8 bases that match TRBD1. Germline V lookup: CDR1 SNHLY, CDR2 FYNNEI. The junction had 9 bases not matched to a gene; V was cut back by 2 bases and J by 6 bases. The CDR3 is 16 amino acids.

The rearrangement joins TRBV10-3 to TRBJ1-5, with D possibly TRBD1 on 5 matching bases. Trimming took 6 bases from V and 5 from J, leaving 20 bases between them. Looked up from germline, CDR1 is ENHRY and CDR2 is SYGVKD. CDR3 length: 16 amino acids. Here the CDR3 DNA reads TGTGCCATCAGGGACCCGGGGGGTCCCGGTGATCAGCCCCAGCATTTT. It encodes CAIRDPGGPGDQPQHF.

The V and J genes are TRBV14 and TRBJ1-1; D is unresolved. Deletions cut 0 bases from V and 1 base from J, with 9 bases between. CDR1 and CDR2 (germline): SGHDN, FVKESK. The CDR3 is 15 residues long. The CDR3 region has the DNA TGTGCCAGCAGCCAAGATCCTAGAGGGAACACTGAAGCTTTCTTT. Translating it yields CASSQDPRGNTEAFF.

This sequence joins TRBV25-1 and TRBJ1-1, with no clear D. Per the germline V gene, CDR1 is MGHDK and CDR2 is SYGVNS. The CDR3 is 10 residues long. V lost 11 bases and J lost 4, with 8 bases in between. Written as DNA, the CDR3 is TGTGCCTTCCCGGGCACTGAAGCTTTCTTT. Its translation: CAFPGTEAFF.

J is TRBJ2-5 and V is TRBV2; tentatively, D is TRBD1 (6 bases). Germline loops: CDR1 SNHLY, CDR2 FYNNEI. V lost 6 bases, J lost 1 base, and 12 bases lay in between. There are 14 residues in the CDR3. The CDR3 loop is CASREAGVQETQYF. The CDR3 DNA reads TGTGCCAGCAGGGAGGCAGGGGTCCAAGAGACCCAGTACTTC.

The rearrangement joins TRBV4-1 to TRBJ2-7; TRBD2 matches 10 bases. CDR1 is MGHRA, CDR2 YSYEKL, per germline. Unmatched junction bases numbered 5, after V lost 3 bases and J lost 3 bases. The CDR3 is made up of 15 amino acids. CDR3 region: CASSQELAGVYEQYF. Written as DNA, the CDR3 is TGCGCCAGCAGCCAGGAGCTAGCGGGAGTCTACGAGCAGTACTTC.

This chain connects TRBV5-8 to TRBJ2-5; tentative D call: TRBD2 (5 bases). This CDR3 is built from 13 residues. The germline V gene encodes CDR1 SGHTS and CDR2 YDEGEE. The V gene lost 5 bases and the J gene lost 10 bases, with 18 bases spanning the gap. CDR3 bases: TGTGCCAGCAGAATCCGAGGGCAGGCTCTCCAGTACTTC. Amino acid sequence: CASRIRGQALQYF.

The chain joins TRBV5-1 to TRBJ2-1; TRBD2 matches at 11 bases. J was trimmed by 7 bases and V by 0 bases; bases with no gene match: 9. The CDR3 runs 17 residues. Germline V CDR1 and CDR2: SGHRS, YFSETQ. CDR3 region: CASSLAVRLAGRNEQFF. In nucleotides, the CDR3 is TGCGCCAGCAGCTTGGCCGTAAGACTAGCGGGGAGGAATGAGCAGTTCTTC. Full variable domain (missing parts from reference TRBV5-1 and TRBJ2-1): KAGVTQTPRYLIKTRGQQVTLSCSPISGHRSVSWYQQTPGQGLQFLFEYFSETQRNKGNFPGRFSGRQFSNSRSEMNVSTLELGDSALYLCASSLAVRLAGRNEQFFGPGTRLTVL.

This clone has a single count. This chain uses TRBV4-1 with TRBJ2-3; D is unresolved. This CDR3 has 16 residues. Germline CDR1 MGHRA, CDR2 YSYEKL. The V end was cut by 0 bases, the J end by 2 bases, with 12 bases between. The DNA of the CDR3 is TGCGCCAGCAGCCAAGATCTTCTTTGGGCCACAGATACGCAGTATTTT. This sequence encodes CASSQDLLWATDTQYF.

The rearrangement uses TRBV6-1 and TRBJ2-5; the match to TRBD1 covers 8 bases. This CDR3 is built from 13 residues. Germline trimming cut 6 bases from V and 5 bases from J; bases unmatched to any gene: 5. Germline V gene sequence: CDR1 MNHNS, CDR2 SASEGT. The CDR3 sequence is CASSDRGWETQYF. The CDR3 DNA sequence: TGTGCCAGCAGCGACAGGGGCTGGGAGACCCAGTACTTC.

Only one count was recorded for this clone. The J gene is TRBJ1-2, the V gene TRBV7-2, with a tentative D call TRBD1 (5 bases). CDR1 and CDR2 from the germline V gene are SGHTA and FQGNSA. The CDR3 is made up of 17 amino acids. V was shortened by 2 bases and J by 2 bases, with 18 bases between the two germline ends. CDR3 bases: TGTGCCAGCAGCTTACGGACACCCTCATACCTGAACTATGGCTACACCTTC. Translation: CASSLRTPSYLNYGYTF.

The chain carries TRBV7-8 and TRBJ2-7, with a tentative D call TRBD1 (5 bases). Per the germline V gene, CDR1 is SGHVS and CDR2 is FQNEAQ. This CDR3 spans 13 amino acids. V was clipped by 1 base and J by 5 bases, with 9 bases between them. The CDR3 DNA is TGTGCCAGCAGCTTAGTAGGGGCCGACGAGCAGTACTTC. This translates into CASSLVGADEQYF.

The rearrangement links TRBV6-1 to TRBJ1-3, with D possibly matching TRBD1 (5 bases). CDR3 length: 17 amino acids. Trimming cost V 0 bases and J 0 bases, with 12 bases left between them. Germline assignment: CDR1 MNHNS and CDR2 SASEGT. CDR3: CASSEALGRGSGNTIYF. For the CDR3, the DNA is TGTGCCAGCAGTGAAGCGCTGGGGAGGGGCTCTGGAAACACCATATATTTT.

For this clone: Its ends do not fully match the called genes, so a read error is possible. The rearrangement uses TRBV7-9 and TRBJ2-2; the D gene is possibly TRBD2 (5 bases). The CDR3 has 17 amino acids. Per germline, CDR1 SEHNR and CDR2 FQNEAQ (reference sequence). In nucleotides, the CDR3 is TGTTCCAGCAGCTTAAGGAGTCGAGGCTCGGAGGCCGGGGAGCTGTTTTTT. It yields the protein CSSSLRSRGSEAGELFF.

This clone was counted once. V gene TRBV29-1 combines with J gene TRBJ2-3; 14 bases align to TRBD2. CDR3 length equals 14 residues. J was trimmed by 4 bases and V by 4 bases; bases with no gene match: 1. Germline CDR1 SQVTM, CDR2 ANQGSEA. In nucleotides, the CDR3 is TGCAGCGTTGCGACTAGCGGGGGGGCAGATACGCAGTATTTT. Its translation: CSVATSGGADTQYF.

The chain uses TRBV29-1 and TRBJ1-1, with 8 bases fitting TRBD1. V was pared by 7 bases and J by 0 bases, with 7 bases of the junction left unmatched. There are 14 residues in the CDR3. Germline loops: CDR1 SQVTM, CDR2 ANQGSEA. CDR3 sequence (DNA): TGCAGCGCCGGCCGGACAGGGATGAACACTGAAGCTTTCTTT. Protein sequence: CSAGRTGMNTEAFF.

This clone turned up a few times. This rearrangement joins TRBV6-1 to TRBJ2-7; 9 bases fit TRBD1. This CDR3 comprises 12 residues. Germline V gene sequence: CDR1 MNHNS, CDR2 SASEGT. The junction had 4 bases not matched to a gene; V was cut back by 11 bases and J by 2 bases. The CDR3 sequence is CASGQGTYEQYV. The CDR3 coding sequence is TGTGCCTCGGGACAGGGAACCTACGAGCAGTACGTC.

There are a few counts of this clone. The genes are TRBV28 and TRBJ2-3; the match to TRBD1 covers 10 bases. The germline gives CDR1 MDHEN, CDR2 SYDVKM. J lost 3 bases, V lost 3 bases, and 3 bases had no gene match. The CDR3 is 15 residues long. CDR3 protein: CASSFWTGGTDTQYF. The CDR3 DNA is TGTGCCAGCAGTTTTTGGACAGGGGGAACAGATACGCAGTATTTT.

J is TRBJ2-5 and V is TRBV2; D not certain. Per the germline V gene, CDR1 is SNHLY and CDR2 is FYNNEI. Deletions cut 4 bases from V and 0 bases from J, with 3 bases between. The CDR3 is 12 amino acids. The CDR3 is CASSVNQETQYF. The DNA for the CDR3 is TGTGCCAGCAGTGTAAACCAAGAGACCCAGTACTTC.

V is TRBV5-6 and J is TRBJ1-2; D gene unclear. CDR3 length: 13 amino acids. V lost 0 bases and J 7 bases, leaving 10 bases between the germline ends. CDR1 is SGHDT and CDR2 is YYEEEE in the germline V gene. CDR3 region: CASSLVAAFGYTF. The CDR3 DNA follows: TGTGCCAGCAGCTTGGTAGCGGCTTTTGGCTACACCTTC.

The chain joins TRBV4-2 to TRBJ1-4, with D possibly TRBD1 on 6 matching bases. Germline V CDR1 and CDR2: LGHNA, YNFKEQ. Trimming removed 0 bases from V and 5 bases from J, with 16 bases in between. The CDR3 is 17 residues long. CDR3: CASSQDRKGDPNEKLFF. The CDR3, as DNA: TGTGCCAGCAGCCAAGATCGCAAGGGGGATCCAAATGAAAAACTGTTTTTT.

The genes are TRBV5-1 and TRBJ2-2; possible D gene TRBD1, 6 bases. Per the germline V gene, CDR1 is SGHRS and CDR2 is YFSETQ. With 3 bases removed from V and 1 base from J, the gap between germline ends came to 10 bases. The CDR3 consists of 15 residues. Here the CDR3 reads CASSSRTVNTGELFF. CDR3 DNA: TGCGCCAGCAGCTCCCGGACAGTGAACACCGGGGAGCTGTTTTTT.